The 5 T cell receptor beta chains below all came from one sample that was sequenced in a study of beta chain features in type 1 diabetes (dated by TCRdb to 2017 to 2018). Broad study findings and their caveats: In all four CD4+ subsets, TCRB CDR3 length was moderately but significantly shorter in type 1 diabetes patients.

Libraries were made using the immunoSEQ multiplex PCR assay. All of the isolated RNA was reverse transcribed with the High Capacity cDNA Reverse Transcription Kit, so expressed TCRB transcripts were sequenced. TCRdb holds this immuneACCESS table with in-frame rearrangements only. Some clones are missing; in checked studies, unresolved V genes explain under half, and the rest has no known cause. The sample includes about 130,000 clones, with around 10% observed a single time. The ten largest clones take up approximately 0.7% of the sample. The antigens these receptors bind are not known. The sample taken for sequencing was central memory CD4+ T cells from blood. The receptors here all came from a man younger than 45 with type 1 diabetes.

This clone was found a few times. The chain joins TRBV25-1 to TRBJ1-2; perhaps TRBD1 as D (5 bases). Germline assignment: CDR1 MGHDK and CDR2 SYGVNS. Trimming removed 5 bases from V and 4 bases from J, with 17 bases in between. The CDR3 consists of 15 residues. The CDR3 DNA reads as TGTGCCAGCAGTAGGACGGATGTAGGGGTCTATGGCTACACCTTC. Protein product: CASSRTDVGVYGYTF.

J is TRBJ2-7 and V is TRBV5-8, with 7 nucleotides matching TRBD1. From germline, CDR1 is SGHTS and CDR2 YDEGEE. V shed 4 bases, J shed 3 bases, and the junction held 4 bases outside the gene matches. This CDR3 is 13 amino acids long. This CDR3 is CASSRDRLYEQYF. The DNA for the CDR3 is TGTGCCAGCAGCCGGGACAGACTCTACGAGCAGTACTTC.

V usage is TRBV5-1 and J usage is TRBJ2-4; tentatively, D is TRBD1 (6 bases). In germline, CDR1 is SGHRS, CDR2 YFSETQ. There are 15 residues in the CDR3. V lost 4 bases, J lost 5 bases, and 16 bases lay in between. CDR3: CASSASGTPENIQYF. For the CDR3, the DNA is TGCGCCAGCAGCGCTTCTGGGACACCTGAAAACATTCAGTACTTC.

The V gene is TRBV6-6, the J gene TRBJ1-2; 9 bases map to TRBD1. Losses at the gene ends were 2 bases for V and 3 bases for J; bases not matched to a gene: 1. CDR3 size: 14 residues. CDR1 is MNHNY and CDR2 is SVGAGI in the germline V gene (reference sequence). The CDR3 is CASSYRDRDYGYTF. As DNA, the CDR3 is TGTGCCAGCAGTTACCGGGACAGGGACTATGGCTACACCTTC.

This clone was observed a handful of times. J is TRBJ2-2 and V is TRBV9; unclear D gene. Germline V gene lookup returns CDR1 SGDLS and CDR2 YYNGEE. The CDR3 has 15 amino acids. Trimming took 4 bases from V and 3 from J, leaving 13 bases between them. DNA of the CDR3: TGTGCCAGCAGCCCACAGCCCTCGGACACCGGGGAGCTGTTTTTT. It encodes CASSPQPSDTGELFF.